This T cell receptor beta chain was captured in a study of blood T cell repertoires in COVID-19. Study background: The study drew acute and convalescent COVID-19 samples from the United States, Italy and Spain. Nucleic acid was either cDNA or gDNA, and it came from T cells, B-cell-depleted T cells, or PBMCs.

Sequencing used immunoSEQ multiplex PCR; TCRdb keeps in-frame clones, though not all of them. The sample has hundreds of thousands of clones, about 87% seen once; the top ten hold roughly 2.1%. V dropped 5 bases and J dropped 10; count of bases not matched to a gene: 8. CDR1 and CDR2 (germline): KGHSH, LQKENI. The CDR3 has 14 residues. This clonotype originated in a woman aged 55 to 70 with COVID-19, enrolled during active disease. Sequences were obtained from peripheral blood. The chain carries TRBV18 and TRBJ1-6, with TRBD1 identical over 7 bases. The CDR3 DNA follows: TGTGCCAGCTCAATGGGGACAGTGGGCTCACCCCTCCACTTT. Protein sequence: CASSMGTVGSPLHF.